The present T cell receptor beta chain was sequenced within a study of T cell responses to AZD1222 COVID-19 vaccine. General study results and limits: Spike-wide coverage was observed for vaccine-associated CD4 TCRs, with dominant responses at 160-218 and 743-854. Donors were largely white British and mainly female; clonal diversity was possibly underestimated. Unmutated regions of variants are reportedly targeted by nearly half of spike-specific TCRs.

Assay used: immunoSEQ multiplex PCR; TCRdb lists only in-frame clones, some missing. Here the sample spans 100,000 to 150,000 clones, around 90% being singletons. Comment on this clone: What it recognizes is unknown.

Germline V gives CDR1 SGDLS, CDR2 YYNGEE. V was clipped by 2 bases and J by 3 bases; unmatched bases: 7. The CDR3 consists of 15 residues. This TCR was recovered from an adult who received the AZD1222 COVID-19 vaccine. This material consisted of peripheral blood, taken 28 days after the second AZD1222 dose. The rearrangement links TRBV9 to TRBJ2-7, with 8 bases that match TRBD1. The CDR3 loop is CASSVDPGGFYEQYF. DNA for the CDR3: TGTGCCAGCAGCGTTGACCCAGGGGGCTTCTACGAGCAGTACTTC. The full variable domain, with the rest looked up from reference TRBV9 and TRBJ2-7, is DSGVTQTPKHLITATGQRVTLRCSPRSGDLSVYWYQQSLDQGLQFLIQYYNGEERAKGNILERFSAQQFPDLHSELNLSSLELGDSALYFCASSVDPGGFYEQYFGPGTRLTVT.